This is a list of T cell receptor beta chains from one sample in a study of cytomegalovirus exposure and HLA in healthy donors. The assay was immunoSEQ multiplex PCR, and TCRdb's table has in-frame clones only and misses some. The sample includes around 50,000 clones, around 80% of them seen just once. The material sequenced was PBMCs. The receptor source for this set is a man aged 25-45 years in good health and CMV-seropositive. Both conserved end residues are part of each CDR3. A D gene is named only where the DNA matches it firmly. For some rows the clone size is stated as once, few or many, or as a class when expanded; others skip it.

clone_size	d_call	j_call	v_call	cdr3_nt	cdr3_aa
NA	TRBD1	TRBJ1-6	TRBV6-5	TGTGCCATTCAGGACAGGGGGGAGAATTCACCCCTCCACTTT	CAIQDRGENSPLHF
NA	TRBD2	TRBJ2-1	TRBV7-8	TGTGCCGGTAGCGGGGGGGCAAAGAATGAGCAGTTCTTC	CAGSGGAKNEQFF
few	NA	TRBJ2-1	TRBV7-2	TGTGCCAGCAGCTTAAGCGGTGACCGGGAGCAGTTCTTC	CASSLSGDREQFF
NA	NA	TRBJ2-7	TRBV29-1	TGCAGCGTTGATATGGAGGGCACCGAGCAGTACTTC	CSVDMEGTEQYF
NA	NA	TRBJ2-7	TRBV5-8	TGTGCCAGCAGCTTGGAGGGAAGACAGGGCGCCGGGGGCCAGTACTTC	CASSLEGRQGAGGQYF
NA	TRBD1	TRBJ1-1	TRBV18	TGTGCCAGCTCACCAACAACAGGGGCGAACACTGAAGCTTTCTTT	CASSPTTGANTEAFF
NA	TRBD2	TRBJ2-1	TRBV27	TGTGCCAGCAGTTCCAGGGTAAGCGGGGGAAATGAGCAGTTCTTC	CASSSRVSGGNEQFF
NA	TRBD2	TRBJ2-1	TRBV5-1	TGCGCCAGCAGCAAAATTCTAGCGGGGAGCTCCTACAATGAGCAGTTCTTC	CASSKILAGSSYNEQFF
NA	NA	TRBJ2-6	TRBV28	TGTGCCAGCGGGGCCCCGTACCACTCTGGGGCCAACGTCCTGACTTTC	CASGAPYHSGANVLTF
few	NA	TRBJ2-7	TRBV10-2	TGCGCCAGCTGTTCGACAGGAAAATACGAGCAGTACTTC	CASCSTGKYEQYF
NA	NA	TRBJ2-1	TRBV6-1	TGTGCCAGCAGTACTTCAGGCTATGAGCAGTTCTTC	CASSTSGYEQFF
few	TRBD1	TRBJ1-2	TRBV6-5	TGTGCCAGCAGCTCACAGGGGAACTATGGCTACACCTTC	CASSSQGNYGYTF
NA	TRBD1	TRBJ1-2	TRBV29-1	TGCAGCGTCGACGGGACAGGGGCATCGGGCTACACCTTC	CSVDGTGASGYTF
few	NA	TRBJ2-7	TRBV5-1	TGCTCCAGCAGCCCGCCGGCCTACGAGCAGTACTTC	CSSSPPAYEQYF
NA	TRBD2	TRBJ2-1	TRBV6-1	TGTGCCAGCAGGCCGGGACTAGGGAACAACAATGAGCAGTTCTTC	CASRPGLGNNNEQFF
few	NA	TRBJ1-1	TRBV6-6	TGTGCCAGCAGACAGAACACTGAAGCTTTCTTT	CASRQNTEAFF
NA	NA	TRBJ2-1	TRBV5-1	TGCGCCAGCAGCTTGGTGAGTGAGCAGTTCTTC	CASSLVSEQFF
few	TRBD1	TRBJ1-1	TRBV7-9	TGTGCCAGCAGCAGATTCCCGGACAGGGTTGAAGCTTTCTTT	CASSRFPDRVEAFF
NA	NA	TRBJ2-5	TRBV7-6	TGTGCCAGCAGCCAAGGTACAGGGTACCAAGAGACCCAGTACTTC	CASSQGTGYQETQYF
once	NA	TRBJ2-3	TRBV2	TGTGCCAGCAGTGAAGTAGCAGTGGATACGCAGTATTTT	CASSEVAVDTQYF
NA	TRBD1	TRBJ2-7	TRBV7-6	TGTGCCAGCAGTCGTGATACCGGGACAGGGGGCAACGAGCAGTACTTC	CASSRDTGTGGNEQYF
NA	TRBD1	TRBJ2-7	TRBV5-4	TGTGCCAGCAGCTTCAGAGGGGGCCCCTACGAGCAGTACTTC	CASSFRGGPYEQYF
NA	TRBD1	TRBJ2-7	TRBV5-8	TGTGCCAGCAGCTGGACAGGGGGATACGAGCAGTACTTC	CASSWTGGYEQYF
few	NA	TRBJ2-5	TRBV6-1	TGTGCCAGCACCCAAGGGGGTAGTTCTGGGGAGACCCAGTACTTC	CASTQGGSSGETQYF
NA	TRBD2	TRBJ2-4	TRBV2	TGTGCCAGCAGTGTAATAGCGGGGGGGCGTAAGGACATTCAGTACTTC	CASSVIAGGRKDIQYF
NA	TRBD1	TRBJ2-3	TRBV7-3	TGTGCCAGCAGCCCTGGCCACGGACAGGGCACGCAGTATTTT	CASSPGHGQGTQYF
NA	NA	TRBJ1-1	TRBV7-6	TGTGCCAGCAGCGGGAGTTGGAACACTGAAGCTTTCTTT	CASSGSWNTEAFF
NA	NA	TRBJ1-4	TRBV28	TGTGCCAGCAGTTTTGGAGGGGCTACTAATGAAAAACTGTTTTTT	CASSFGGATNEKLFF
few	TRBD1	TRBJ1-1	TRBV10-3	TGTGCCATCAGTGAGTCCCCAGGACAGGGGGACAACACTGAAGCTTTCTTT	CAISESPGQGDNTEAFF
NA	NA	TRBJ1-3	TRBV6-6	TGTGCCAGCAGTTACTCGAGCCTGGGAAACACCATATATTTT	CASSYSSLGNTIYF
once	TRBD1	TRBJ2-1	TRBV6-1	TGTGCCAGCAGTGACAGGGGGCGCTCCCCTGAGCAGTTCTTC	CASSDRGRSPEQFF